The rows below give T cell receptor beta chains drawn from one sample of a study of monozygotic twins with inflammatory bowel disease. TCRdb derives one entry per CDR3 protein from the 5' RACE reads, leaving out DNA. This sample lists more than 85,000 distinct CDR3 sequences; its ten largest clones have 9.5% to 15%. The sequenced material came from blood. The source is a human donor with ulcerative colitis or Crohn's disease, or a healthy co-twin of an affected twin (not recorded which). Each CDR3 is given with its conserved first and last residue. Each record gives: J gene, V gene, CDR3 protein.

TRBJ2-2	TRBV20-1	CSAPGGHNTGELFF
TRBJ2-7	TRBV5-1	CASSGGDRNDYEQYF
TRBJ2-7	TRBV12-3/TRBV12-4	CASTWTGSYEQYF
TRBJ1-4	TRBV20-1	CSARRGLDNEKLFF
TRBJ2-5	TRBV20-1	CSATAGHQRETQYF
TRBJ1-2	TRBV15	CATSRDLDRSYGYTF
TRBJ2-7	TRBV25-1	CASSDRQGAYEQYF
TRBJ2-3	TRBV10-3	CAISEGEGLTDTQYF
TRBJ1-2	TRBV20-1	CSASDRPAGLGYTF
TRBJ2-1	TRBV4-2	CASSPGLAGAPGGYNEQFF
TRBJ1-4	TRBV20-1	CSARGTSDGDEKLFF
TRBJ1-1	TRBV12-3/TRBV12-4	CASSLGLLNTEAFF
TRBJ1-4	TRBV3-1	CASSRGQLNEKLFF
TRBJ2-5	TRBV7-2	CASSLLPPGLGRETQYF
TRBJ2-7	TRBV28	CASSPFPPYEQYF
TRBJ2-5	TRBV5-6	CASSLFGQRLETQYF
TRBJ2-3	TRBV5-1	CASSPDPPGTPNTDTQYF
TRBJ2-2	TRBV9	CASRPYTGELFF
TRBJ2-1	TRBV10-3	CAISEYTGTNEQFF
TRBJ2-7	TRBV7-9	CASSLGGAAYEQYF
TRBJ2-3	TRBV24-1	CATSDPGITKADTQYF
TRBJ1-1	TRBV29-1	CSVESGIITEAFF
TRBJ2-3	TRBV20-1	CSAPGRSSTDTQYF
TRBJ2-1	TRBV12-3/TRBV12-4	CASSWSSGGRGDEQFF
TRBJ2-1	TRBV11-2	CASSSGTSGNSFYEQFF
TRBJ2-1	TRBV27	CASSLTGGGALYNEQFF
TRBJ1-1	TRBV3-1	CASSPQDRASTEAFF
TRBJ2-2	TRBV7-9	CASPRTSESGELFF
TRBJ2-1	TRBV29-1	CSAQKTWDSSGSYNEQFF
TRBJ2-3	TRBV5-1	CASSLSSSTDTQYF
TRBJ2-7	TRBV7-2	CASSLRGQGESYEQYF
TRBJ1-4	TRBV5-1	CASSKSGQEYNEKLFF
TRBJ2-7	TRBV30	CAWSVESYEQYF
TRBJ2-1	TRBV7-9	CASSFGRSGRLNEQFF
TRBJ2-1	TRBV20-1	CSAISGRAYNEQFF
TRBJ2-7	TRBV5-1	CASSLNPAVPLEQYF
TRBJ2-1	TRBV12-3/TRBV12-4	CASSPTSGGPVSYNEQFF
TRBJ2-3	TRBV18	CASSPWTSRPTDTQYF
TRBJ2-7	TRBV28	CASSPPSGGAHEQYF